This T cell receptor beta chain appears in the sequencing data of a study of blood T cell dynamics during melanoma immunotherapy. Whole-study findings and limits: Disease-control patients' PBMC repertoires became either more clonal or more diverse at W3.

Sample time point: pre-treatment baseline. Apart from a couple of fast progressors, RECIST 1.1 response was judged 12 weeks post-infusion. No patient had earlier systemic cancer treatment, concurrent immunosuppressants, or another active cancer. As concerns this clone: Its antigen remains unidentified.

Here immunoSEQ multiplex PCR was the method, and the copy in TCRdb shows in-frame clones only, minus some. The sample shows fewer than 16,000 clones, around 85% of them seen only once. J was trimmed by 4 bases and V by 6 bases; bases with no gene match: 3. The CDR3 has 14 amino acids. Germline V gene sequence: CDR1 MRHNA, CDR2 SNTAGT. The chain recombines TRBV6-4 with TRBJ2-3; 11 nucleotides line up with TRBD1. This sample comprised blood, obtained from a patient treated with checkpoint blockade. The source is a human donor with melanoma. CDR3: CASSQDRGPDTQYF. The DNA for the CDR3 is TGTGCCAGCAGCCAGGACAGGGGGCCAGATACGCAGTATTTT.